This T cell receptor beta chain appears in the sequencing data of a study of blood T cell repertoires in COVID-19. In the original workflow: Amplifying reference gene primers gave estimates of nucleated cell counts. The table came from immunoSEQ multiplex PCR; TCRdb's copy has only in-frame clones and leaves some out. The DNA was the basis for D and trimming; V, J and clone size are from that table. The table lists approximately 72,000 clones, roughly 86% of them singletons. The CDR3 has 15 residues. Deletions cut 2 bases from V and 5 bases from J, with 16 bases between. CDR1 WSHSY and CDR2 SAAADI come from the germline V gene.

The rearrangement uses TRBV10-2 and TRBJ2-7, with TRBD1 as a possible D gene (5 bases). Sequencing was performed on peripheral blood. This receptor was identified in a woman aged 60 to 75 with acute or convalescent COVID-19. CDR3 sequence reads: CASSEAVGVRNEQYF. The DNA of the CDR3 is TGCGCCAGCAGTGAGGCGGTAGGGGTGCGTAACGAGCAGTACTTC.